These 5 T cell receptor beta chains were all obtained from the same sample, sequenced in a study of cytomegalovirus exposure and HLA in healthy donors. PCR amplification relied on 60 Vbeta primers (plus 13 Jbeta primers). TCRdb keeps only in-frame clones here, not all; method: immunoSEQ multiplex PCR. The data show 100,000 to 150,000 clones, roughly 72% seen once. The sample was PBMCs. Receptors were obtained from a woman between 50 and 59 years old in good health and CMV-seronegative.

The CDR3 is CASYEGQSNQPQHF. In nucleotides, the CDR3 is TGTGCCAGCTATGAGGGACAGAGCAATCAGCCCCAGCATTTT. This chain connects TRBV2 to TRBJ1-5; 7 bases are shared with TRBD1. The CDR3 sequence is 14 residues long. Germline-derived CDR1 and CDR2 are SNHLY and FYNNEI. Trimming at V came to 8 bases and at J to 1 base, leaving 5 bases not matched to a gene.

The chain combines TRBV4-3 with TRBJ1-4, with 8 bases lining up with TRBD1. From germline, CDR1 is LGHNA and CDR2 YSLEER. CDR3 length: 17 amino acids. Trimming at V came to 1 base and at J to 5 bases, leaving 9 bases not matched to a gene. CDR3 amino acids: CASSQALDRGPNEKLFF. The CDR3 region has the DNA TGCGCCAGCAGCCAAGCCCTCGACAGGGGCCCCAATGAAAAACTGTTTTTT.

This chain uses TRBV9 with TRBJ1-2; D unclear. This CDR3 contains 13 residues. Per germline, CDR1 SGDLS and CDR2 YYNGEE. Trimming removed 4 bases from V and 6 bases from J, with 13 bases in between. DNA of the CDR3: TGTGCCAGCAGCCAATCCGGGTGGGATGGCTACACCTTC. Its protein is CASSQSGWDGYTF.

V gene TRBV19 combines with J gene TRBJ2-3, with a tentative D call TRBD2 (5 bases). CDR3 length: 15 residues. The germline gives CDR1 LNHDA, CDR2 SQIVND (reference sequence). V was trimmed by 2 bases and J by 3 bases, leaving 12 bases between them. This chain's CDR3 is CASSISGIWTDTQYF. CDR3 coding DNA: TGTGCCAGTAGTATATCGGGGATTTGGACAGATACGCAGTATTTT.

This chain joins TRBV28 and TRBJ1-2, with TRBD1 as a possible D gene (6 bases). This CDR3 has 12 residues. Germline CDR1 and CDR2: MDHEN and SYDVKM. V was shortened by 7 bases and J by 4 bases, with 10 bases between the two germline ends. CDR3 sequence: CASTQGFYGYTF. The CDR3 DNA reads TGTGCCAGCACGCAGGGGTTCTATGGCTACACCTTC.